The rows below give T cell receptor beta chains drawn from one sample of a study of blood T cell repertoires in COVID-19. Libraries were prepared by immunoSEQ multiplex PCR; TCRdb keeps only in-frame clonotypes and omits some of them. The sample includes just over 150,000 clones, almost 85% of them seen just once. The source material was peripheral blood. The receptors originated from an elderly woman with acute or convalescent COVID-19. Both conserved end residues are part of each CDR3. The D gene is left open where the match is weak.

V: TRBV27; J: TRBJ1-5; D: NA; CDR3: CASADRDDWEVGNQPQHF; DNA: TGTGCCAGCGCGGACCGGGACGATTGGGAGGTGGGCAATCAGCCCCAGCATTTT
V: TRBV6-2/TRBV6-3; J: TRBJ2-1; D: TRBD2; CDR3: CASSYFPSPEAGVIYNEQFF; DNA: TGTGCCAGCAGTTACTTTCCCAGTCCCGAAGCGGGAGTGATATACAATGAGCAGTTCTTC
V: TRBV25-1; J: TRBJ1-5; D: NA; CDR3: CASSRDSNQPQHF; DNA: TGTGCCAGCAGCCGCGACAGTAATCAGCCCCAGCATTTT
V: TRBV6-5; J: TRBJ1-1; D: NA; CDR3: CASSWGTQTANTEAFF; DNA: TGTGCCAGCAGTTGGGGGACACAGACAGCTAACACTGAAGCTTTCTTT
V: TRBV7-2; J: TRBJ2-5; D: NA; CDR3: CASSSSGSQETQYF; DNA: TGTGCCAGCAGTTCGAGCGGGTCCCAAGAGACCCAGTACTTC
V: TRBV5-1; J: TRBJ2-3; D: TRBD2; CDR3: CASRPEPGLAGYDTQYF; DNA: TGCGCCAGCAGACCTGAGCCGGGACTAGCGGGTTACGATACGCAGTATTTT
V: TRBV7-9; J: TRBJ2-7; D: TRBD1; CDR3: CASSLPGQGNYEQYF; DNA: TGTGCCAGCAGCTTACCGGGACAGGGGAACTACGAGCAGTACTTC
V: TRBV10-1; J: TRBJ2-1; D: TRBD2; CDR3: CASSPGLAGINEQFF; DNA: TGCGCCAGCAGTCCGGGACTAGCGGGTATTAATGAGCAGTTCTTC
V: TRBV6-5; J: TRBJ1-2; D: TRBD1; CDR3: CATEPRQGVVGYTF; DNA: TGTGCCACAGAGCCCCGACAGGGTGTGGTTGGCTACACCTTC
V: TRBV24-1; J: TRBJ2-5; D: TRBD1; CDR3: CATSTGTGAGGTQYF; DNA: TGTGCCACCAGTACTGGGACAGGGGCAGGGGGGACCCAGTACTTC
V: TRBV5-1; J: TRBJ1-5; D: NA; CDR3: CASSWGPSGGQPQHF; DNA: TGCGCCAGCAGCTGGGGGCCTTCTGGGGGTCAGCCCCAGCATTTT
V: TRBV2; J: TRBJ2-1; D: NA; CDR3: CASSGDRSEQFF; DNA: TGTGCCAGCAGTGGTGATAGAAGTGAGCAGTTCTTC
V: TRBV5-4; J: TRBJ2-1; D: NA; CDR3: CASSLAFRESVDNEQFF; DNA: TGTGCCAGCAGCTTGGCATTCCGGGAGTCAGTGGACAATGAGCAGTTCTTC
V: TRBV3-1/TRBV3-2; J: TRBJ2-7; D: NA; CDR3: CASTPAGTYEQYF; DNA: TGTGCCAGCACCCCAGCAGGTACTTACGAGCAGTACTTC
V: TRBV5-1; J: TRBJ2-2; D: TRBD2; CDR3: CASSLSGINTGELFF; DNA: TGCGCCAGCAGCCTTAGCGGGATTAACACCGGGGAGCTGTTTTTT